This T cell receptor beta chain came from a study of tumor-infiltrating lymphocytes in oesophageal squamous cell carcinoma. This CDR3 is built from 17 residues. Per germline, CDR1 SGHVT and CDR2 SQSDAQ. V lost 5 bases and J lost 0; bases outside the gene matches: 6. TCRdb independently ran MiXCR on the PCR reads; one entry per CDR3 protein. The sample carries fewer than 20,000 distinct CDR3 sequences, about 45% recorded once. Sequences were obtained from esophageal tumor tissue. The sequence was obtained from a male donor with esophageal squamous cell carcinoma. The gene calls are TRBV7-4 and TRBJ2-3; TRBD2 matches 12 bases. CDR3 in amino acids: CASSPGLAGPSTDTQYF. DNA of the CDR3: TGTGCCAGCAGCCCGGGACTAGCGGGCCCTAGCACAGATACGCAGTATTTT.